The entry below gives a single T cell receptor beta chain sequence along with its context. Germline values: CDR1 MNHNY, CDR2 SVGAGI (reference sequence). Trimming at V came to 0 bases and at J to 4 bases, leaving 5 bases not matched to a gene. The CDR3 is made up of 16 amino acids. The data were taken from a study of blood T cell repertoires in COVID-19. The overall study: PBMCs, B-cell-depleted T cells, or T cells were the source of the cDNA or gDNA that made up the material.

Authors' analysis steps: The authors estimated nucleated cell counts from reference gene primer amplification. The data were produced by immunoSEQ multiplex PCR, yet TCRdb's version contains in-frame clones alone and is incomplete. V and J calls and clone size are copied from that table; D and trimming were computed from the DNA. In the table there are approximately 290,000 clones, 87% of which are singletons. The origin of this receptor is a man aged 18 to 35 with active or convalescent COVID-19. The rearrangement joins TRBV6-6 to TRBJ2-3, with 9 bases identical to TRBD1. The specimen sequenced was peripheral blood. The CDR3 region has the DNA TGTGCCAGCAGTTACTCTCTGAGACAGGGGGCAGATACGCAGTATTTT. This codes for CASSYSLRQGADTQYF.